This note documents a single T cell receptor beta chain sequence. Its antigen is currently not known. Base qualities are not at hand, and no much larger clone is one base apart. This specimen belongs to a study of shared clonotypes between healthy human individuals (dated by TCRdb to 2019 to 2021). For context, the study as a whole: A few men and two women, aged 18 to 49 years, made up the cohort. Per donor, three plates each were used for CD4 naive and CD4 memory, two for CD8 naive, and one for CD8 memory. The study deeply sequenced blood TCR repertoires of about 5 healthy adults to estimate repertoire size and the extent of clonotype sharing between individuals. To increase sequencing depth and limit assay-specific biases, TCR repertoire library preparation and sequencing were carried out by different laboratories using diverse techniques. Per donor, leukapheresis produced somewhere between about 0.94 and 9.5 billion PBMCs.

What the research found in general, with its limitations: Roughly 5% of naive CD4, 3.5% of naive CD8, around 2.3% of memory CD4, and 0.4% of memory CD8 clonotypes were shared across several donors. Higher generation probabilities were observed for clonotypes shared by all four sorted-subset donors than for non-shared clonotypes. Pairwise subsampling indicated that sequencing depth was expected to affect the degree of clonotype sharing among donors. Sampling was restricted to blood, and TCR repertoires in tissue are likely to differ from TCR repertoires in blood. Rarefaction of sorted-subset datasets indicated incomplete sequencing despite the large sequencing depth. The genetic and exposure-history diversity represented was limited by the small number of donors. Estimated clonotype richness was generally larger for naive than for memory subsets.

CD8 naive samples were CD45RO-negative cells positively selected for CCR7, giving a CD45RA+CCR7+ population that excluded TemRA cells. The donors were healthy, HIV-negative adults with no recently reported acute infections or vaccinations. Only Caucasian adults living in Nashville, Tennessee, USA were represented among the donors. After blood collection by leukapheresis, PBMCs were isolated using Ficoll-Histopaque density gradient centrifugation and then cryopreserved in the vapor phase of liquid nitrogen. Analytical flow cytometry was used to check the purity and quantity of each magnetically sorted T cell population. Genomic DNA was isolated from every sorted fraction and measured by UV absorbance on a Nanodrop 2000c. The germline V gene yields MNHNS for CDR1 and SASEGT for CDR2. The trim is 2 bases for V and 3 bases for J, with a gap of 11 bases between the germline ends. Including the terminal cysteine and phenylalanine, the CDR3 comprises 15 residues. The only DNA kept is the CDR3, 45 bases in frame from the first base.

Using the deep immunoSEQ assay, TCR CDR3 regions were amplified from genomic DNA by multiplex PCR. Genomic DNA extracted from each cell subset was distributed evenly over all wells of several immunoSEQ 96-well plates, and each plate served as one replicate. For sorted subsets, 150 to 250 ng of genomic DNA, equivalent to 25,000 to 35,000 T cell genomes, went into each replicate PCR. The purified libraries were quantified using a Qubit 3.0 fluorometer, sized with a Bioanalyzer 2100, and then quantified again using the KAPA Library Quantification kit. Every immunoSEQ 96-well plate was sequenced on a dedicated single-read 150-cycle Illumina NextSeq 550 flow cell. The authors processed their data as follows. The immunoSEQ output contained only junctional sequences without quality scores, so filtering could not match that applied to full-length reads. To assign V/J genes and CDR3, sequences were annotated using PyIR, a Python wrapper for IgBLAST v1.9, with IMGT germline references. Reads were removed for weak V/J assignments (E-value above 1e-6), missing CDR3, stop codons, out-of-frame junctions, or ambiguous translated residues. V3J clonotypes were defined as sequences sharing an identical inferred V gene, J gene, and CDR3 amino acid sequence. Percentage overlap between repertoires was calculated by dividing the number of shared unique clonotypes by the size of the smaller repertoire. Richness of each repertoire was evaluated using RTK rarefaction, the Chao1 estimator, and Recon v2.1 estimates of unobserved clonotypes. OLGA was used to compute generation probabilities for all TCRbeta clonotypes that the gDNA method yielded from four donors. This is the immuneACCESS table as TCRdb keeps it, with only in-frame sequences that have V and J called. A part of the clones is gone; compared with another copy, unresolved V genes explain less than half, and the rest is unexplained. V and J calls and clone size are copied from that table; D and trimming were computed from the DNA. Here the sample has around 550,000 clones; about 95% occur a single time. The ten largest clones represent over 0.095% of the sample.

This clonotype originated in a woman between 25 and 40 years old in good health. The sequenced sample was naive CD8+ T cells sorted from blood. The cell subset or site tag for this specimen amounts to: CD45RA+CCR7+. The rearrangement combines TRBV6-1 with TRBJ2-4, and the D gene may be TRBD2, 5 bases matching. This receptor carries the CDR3 CASSELGSGKNIQYF. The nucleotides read TGTGCCAGCAGTGAATTAGGGAGTGGCAAAAACATTCAGTACTTC.